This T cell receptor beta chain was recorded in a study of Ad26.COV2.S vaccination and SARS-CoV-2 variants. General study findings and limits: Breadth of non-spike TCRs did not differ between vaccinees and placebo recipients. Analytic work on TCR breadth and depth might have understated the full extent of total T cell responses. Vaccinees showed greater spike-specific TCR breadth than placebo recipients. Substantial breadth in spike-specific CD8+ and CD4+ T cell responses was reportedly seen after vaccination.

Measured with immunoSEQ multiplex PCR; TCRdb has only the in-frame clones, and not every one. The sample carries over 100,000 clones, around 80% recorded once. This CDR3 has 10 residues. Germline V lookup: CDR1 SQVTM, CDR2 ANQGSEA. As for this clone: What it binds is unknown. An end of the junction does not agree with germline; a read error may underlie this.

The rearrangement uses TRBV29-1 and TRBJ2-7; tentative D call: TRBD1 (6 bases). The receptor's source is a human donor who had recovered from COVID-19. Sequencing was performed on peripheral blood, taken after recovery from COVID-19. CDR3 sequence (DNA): TGCAGCGTTGAACAGGGGTCGGCGAACTTC. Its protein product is CSVEQGSANF.